This TCR beta chain derives from a study of metastatic and nonmetastatic thyroid tumors. The entire patient cohort was treatment-naive prior to thyroid surgery. This clone has a count of ten or more. TCRdb reprocessed the PCR reads using MiXCR. The sample shows about 21,000 clones, 16% of them seen only once. Germline values: CDR1 MNHNS, CDR2 SASEGT. The CDR3 has 15 amino acids. Trimming removed 5 bases from V and 7 bases from J; junction bases left unmatched: 7. The rearrangement links TRBV6-1 to TRBJ2-1; 11 bases agree with TRBD2. Source material: tumor tissue. This sequence was found in a female donor with papillary thyroid cancer or a benign thyroid nodule (not recorded which). Some clones in this sample may be carry-over from other donors' samples. Here the CDR3 reads CASSSFSGRGNEQFF. In nucleotides, the CDR3 is TGTGCCAGCAGTTCATTTAGCGGGAGGGGTAATGAGCAGTTCTTC.